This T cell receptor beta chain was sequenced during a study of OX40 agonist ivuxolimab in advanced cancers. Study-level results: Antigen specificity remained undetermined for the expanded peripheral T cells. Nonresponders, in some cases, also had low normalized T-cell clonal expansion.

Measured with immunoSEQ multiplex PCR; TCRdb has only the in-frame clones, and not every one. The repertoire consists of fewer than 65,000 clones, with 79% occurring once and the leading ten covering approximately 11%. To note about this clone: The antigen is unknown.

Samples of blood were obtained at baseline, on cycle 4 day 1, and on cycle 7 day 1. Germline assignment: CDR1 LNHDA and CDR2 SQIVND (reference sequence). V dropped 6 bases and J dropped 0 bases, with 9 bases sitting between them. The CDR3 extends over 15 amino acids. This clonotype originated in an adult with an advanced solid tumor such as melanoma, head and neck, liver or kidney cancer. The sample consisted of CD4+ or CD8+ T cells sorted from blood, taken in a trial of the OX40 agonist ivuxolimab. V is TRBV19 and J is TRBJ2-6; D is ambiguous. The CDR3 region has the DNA TGTGCCAGTAGCTTTTCGGGCTCTGGGGCCAACGTCCTGACTTTC. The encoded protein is CASSFSGSGANVLTF.